Each of the 18 T cell receptor beta chains below was sequenced from the same sample in a study of blood T cell repertoires in COVID-19. The data were produced by immunoSEQ multiplex PCR, yet TCRdb's version contains in-frame clones alone and is incomplete. The table has roughly 250,000 clones, roughly four fifths seen once; the top ten hold about 3.8%. Sequencing input: PBMCs or T cells enriched from blood (not recorded which). These receptor sequences come from a woman between 40 and 50 years old who had been exposed to COVID-19.

This clone was observed a single time. The chain is built from TRBV7-2 and TRBJ1-1; 7 bases fit TRBD1. Germline CDR1 and CDR2: SGHTA and FQGNSA. This CDR3 region has 14 residues. The V and J ends lost 1 base and 8 bases, in that order; junction bases with no gene match: 7. CDR3 bases: TGTGCCAGCAGCTTAGGCGCTGGGACAGCCGAAGCTTTCTTT. Its protein is CASSLGAGTAEAFF.

The genes are TRBV5-4 and TRBJ1-1; D is possibly TRBD1 (6 bases). The CDR3 is made up of 15 amino acids. Trimming pared 4 bases from V and 0 bases from J, leaving 13 bases between. Germline V lookup: CDR1 SGHNT, CDR2 YYREEE (reference sequence). The CDR3 bases are TGTGCCAGCAGCCCCTATGGACAGATGAACACTGAAGCTTTCTTT. It translates to CASSPYGQMNTEAFF.

This chain connects TRBV30 to TRBJ1-1; 9 bases line up with TRBD1. This CDR3 has 14 amino acids. Germline assignment: CDR1 GTSNPN and CDR2 SVGIG (reference sequence). V lost 4 bases, J lost 5 bases, and 8 bases stayed unmatched. CDR3 sequence: CAWTTGQGITEAFF. The CDR3, as DNA: TGTGCCTGGACCACGGGACAGGGAATAACTGAAGCTTTCTTT.

The gene calls are TRBV10-3 and TRBJ1-2, with TRBD1 matching over 8 bases. This CDR3 has 14 residues. V lost 7 bases and J lost 8; bases outside the gene matches: 12. In germline, CDR1 is ENHRY, CDR2 SYGVKD. CDR3 region: CAIIGPGGLGGYTF. In DNA, the CDR3 is TGTGCCATCATAGGCCCAGGGGGCTTAGGGGGCTACACCTTC.

The CDR3 spells CASSLRRDRTYEQYF. The CDR3 nucleotides are TGTGCCAGCAGCTTACGGAGGGACAGGACCTACGAGCAGTACTTC. The V call is TRBV7-8, the J call TRBJ2-7; 8 bases are shared with TRBD1. V lost 2 bases to trimming and J lost 2 bases; unmatched junction nucleotides: 5. Germline CDR1 and CDR2: SGHVS and FQNEAQ. This CDR3 is built from 15 residues.

This clone was observed a handful of times. This chain links TRBV10-1 with TRBJ2-5; D is uncertain. V dropped 6 bases and J dropped 3 bases, with 11 bases sitting between them. In germline, CDR1 is WNHNN, CDR2 SYGVQD (reference sequence). The CDR3 is 13 amino acids. CDR3 protein: CASSPRLEETQYF. The CDR3, as DNA: TGCGCCAGCAGCCCACGACTGGAAGAGACCCAGTACTTC.

The genes are TRBV19 and TRBJ1-1, with TRBD1 matching 10 bases. Losses at the gene ends were 2 bases for V and 7 bases for J; bases not matched to a gene: 7. From germline, CDR1 is LNHDA and CDR2 SQIVND (reference sequence). The CDR3 is 15 residues long. The CDR3: CASSIIRDRGNEAFF. CDR3 bases: TGTGCCAGTAGTATAATAAGGGACAGGGGAAATGAAGCTTTCTTT.

The CDR3 DNA is TGTGCCAGCAGCCGATTTTTCGGTCAGCCCCAGCATTTT. This gives the protein CASSRFFGQPQHF. The chain joins TRBV7-6 to TRBJ1-5; no clear D. V gave up 5 bases and J gave up 6 bases, with 11 bases separating them. The CDR3 runs 13 residues. CDR1 SGHVS and CDR2 FNYEAQ come from the germline V gene.

The chain joins TRBV5-6 to TRBJ1-2, with 8 bases that match TRBD1. This CDR3 is built from 14 residues. Germline assignment: CDR1 SGHDT and CDR2 YYEEEE. Trimming removed 4 bases from V and 3 bases from J; junction bases left unmatched: 5. Here the CDR3 DNA reads TGTGCCAGCAGCCCGGGACAGGTGCACTATGGCTACACCTTC. As protein: CASSPGQVHYGYTF.

This clone occurred a few times. This chain joins TRBV4-3 and TRBJ1-5; D might be TRBD1 (5 bases). The CDR3 sequence is 17 residues long. Trimming cost V 0 bases and J 1 base, with 13 bases left between them. Germline V gene data show CDR1 as LGHNA and CDR2 as YSLEER. This chain's CDR3 is CASSQDREGWSNQPQHF. The CDR3 DNA is TGCGCCAGCAGCCAAGATCGGGAGGGGTGGAGCAATCAGCCCCAGCATTTT.

A single count supports this clone. The chain carries TRBV19 and TRBJ2-3; tentative D call: TRBD1 (6 bases). V dropped 3 bases and J dropped 2 bases, with 9 bases sitting between them. This CDR3 spans 14 amino acids. CDR1 is LNHDA, CDR2 SQIVND, per germline (reference sequence). The CDR3 reads CASSISGDTDTQYF. The CDR3 bases are TGTGCCAGTAGTATTTCAGGGGACACAGATACGCAGTATTTT.

The chain links TRBV11-2 to TRBJ1-1; 8 bases match TRBD1. This CDR3 has 16 residues. The V gene's germline CDR1 is SGHAT and CDR2 FQNNGV. J was trimmed by 0 bases and V by 1 base; bases with no gene match: 4. The CDR3 DNA is TGTGCCAGCAGCTTAGGGGACAGGTTCATGAACACTGAAGCTTTCTTT. It translates to CASSLGDRFMNTEAFF.

This rearrangement joins TRBV3-1 (or the pseudogene TRBV3-2) to TRBJ2-3; 10 bases line up with TRBD2. CDR1 is LGHDT and CDR2 is YNNKEL in the germline V gene (reference sequence). V gave up 4 bases and J gave up 4 bases; unmatched junction bases: 20. This CDR3 region has 20 residues. The CDR3 DNA sequence: TGTGCCAGCAGCCGCCCGCATGGAAGCGGGGGGGCCCTTCTCGCAGATACGCAGTATTTT. The encoded protein is CASSRPHGSGGALLADTQYF.

V usage is TRBV19 and J usage is TRBJ2-2, with D perhaps matching TRBD2 (6 bases). V lost 7 bases to trimming and J lost 2 bases, with 14 bases between them. The CDR3 has 15 residues. Germline V lookup: CDR1 LNHDA, CDR2 SQIVND (reference sequence). CDR3: CASTLWDLNTGELFF. CDR3 DNA sequence: TGTGCCAGTACCCTTTGGGACTTAAACACCGGGGAGCTGTTTTTT.

Details on this clone: This same CDR3 is encoded by further DNA sequences in the sample. J is TRBJ2-1 and V is TRBV18, with 13 nucleotides matching TRBD2. Germline loops: CDR1 KGHSH, CDR2 LQKENI. There are 15 residues in the CDR3. The V and J ends lost 3 bases and 10 bases, in that order; junction bases with no gene match: 6. CDR3 in DNA: TGTGCCAGCTCACCCACTAGCGGGGGGGCTTGGGAGCAGTTCTTC. Translation gives CASSPTSGGAWEQFF.

V is TRBV7-2 and J is TRBJ1-5; D is ambiguous. The CDR3 has 16 residues. V lost 5 bases, J lost 0 bases, and 14 bases lay in between. CDR1 and CDR2 (germline): SGHTA, FQGNSA. CDR3 in DNA: TGTGCCAGCAGCCTATTTTCTCGTACTAGCAATCAGCCCCAGCATTTT. Translating gives CASSLFSRTSNQPQHF.

This chain connects TRBV28 to TRBJ2-5; TRBD2 agrees at 16 bases. Germline lookup yields CDR1 MDHEN and CDR2 SYDVKM. The V and J ends lost 6 bases and 5 bases, in that order; junction bases with no gene match: 12. This CDR3 is 18 amino acids long. Here the CDR3 reads CASRWGLAGGPGVETQYF. The CDR3 DNA follows: TGTGCCAGCAGGTGGGGACTAGCGGGGGGGCCAGGTGTTGAGACCCAGTACTTC. Using reference TRBV28 and TRBJ2-5 for the parts outside the CDR3, the full variable domain is DVKVTQSSRYLVKRTGEKVFLECVQDMDHENMFWYRQDPGLGLRLIYFSYDVKMKEKGDIPEGYSVSREKKERFSLILESASTNQTSMYLCASRWGLAGGPGVETQYFGPGTRLLVL.

Only one count was recorded for this clone. V is TRBV9 and J is TRBJ2-3; 12 bases match TRBD2. The V and J ends lost 3 bases and 6 bases, in that order; junction bases with no gene match: 8. Germline V lookup: CDR1 SGDLS, CDR2 YYNGEE. There are 16 residues in the CDR3. CDR3 protein: CASSATSGGGVDTQYF. CDR3 nucleotides: TGTGCCAGCAGCGCGACTAGCGGGGGAGGTGTGGATACGCAGTATTTT.